These 20 T cell receptor beta chains came from one sample sequenced in a study of T cells expressing NK-cell markers. TCRdb reanalyzed the 5' RACE reads and collapses them to one entry per CDR3 protein, without DNA. The table for this sample gives hundreds of thousands of distinct CDR3 sequences. Sequencing input: blood T cells: a sorted CD56 or NKG2C T cell subset, CD4+ or CD8+ T cells, or bulk PBMC T cells (not recorded which). Source of these receptors: a young man in good health.

The chain combines TRBV6-1 with TRBJ2-3; lacking DNA, the TRBD2 call made by TCRdb goes unchecked. The CDR3 is 15 amino acids. Germline assignment: CDR1 MNHNS and CDR2 SASEGT. The CDR3 region is CASSPYLLGTDTQYF.

This chain uses TRBV7-9 with TRBJ2-1; the TCRdb call, TRBD2, lacks DNA for checking. The CDR3 extends over 17 amino acids. Germline V lookup: CDR1 SEHNR, CDR2 FQNEAQ (reference sequence). CDR3 in amino acids: CASSLEGGLAGAREQFF.

The chain recombines TRBV7-9 with TRBJ2-3; TCRdb indicates TRBD1, and absent DNA this call remains unverified. This CDR3 region has 13 residues. Looked up from germline, CDR1 is SEHNR and CDR2 is FQNEAQ (reference sequence). The CDR3 sequence is CASSFRGADTQYF.

The CDR3 region is CSVAQGRISYNEQFF. The V call is TRBV29-1, the J call TRBJ2-1; TCRdb indicates TRBD1, and absent DNA this call remains unverified. Per germline, CDR1 SQVTM and CDR2 ANQGSEA. This CDR3 spans 15 amino acids.

This chain joins TRBV5-4 and TRBJ2-1; as DNA is missing, the TRBD2 call by TCRdb cannot be tested. This CDR3 is 14 amino acids long. The germline gives CDR1 SGHNT, CDR2 YYREEE (reference sequence). This chain's CDR3 is CATVLAGALSEQFF.

The V call is TRBV28, the J call TRBJ1-5; TCRdb returns TRBD1, unconfirmable since there is no DNA. The V gene's germline CDR1 is MDHEN and CDR2 SYDVKM. The CDR3 extends over 15 amino acids. The CDR3 protein is CASRTGAQGNQPQHF.

The CDR3 loop is CSAREGGQGYTF. The chain carries TRBV20-1 and TRBJ1-2. The CDR3 runs to 12 residues. Germline V gene lookup returns CDR1 DFQATT and CDR2 SNEGSKA (reference sequence).

V gene TRBV6-1 combines with J gene TRBJ2-3. This CDR3 region has 16 residues. Germline V gene data show CDR1 as MNHNS and CDR2 as SASEGT. CDR3 amino acids: CASSATGRLMTDTQYF.

The CDR3 protein is CASSSLIIAGLSYEQYF. This chain joins TRBV7-2 and TRBJ2-7; TCRdb selects TRBD2, and the lack of DNA leaves this call unchecked. The CDR3 runs 17 residues. Germline loops: CDR1 SGHTA, CDR2 FQGNSA.

V and J are TRBV24-1 and TRBJ2-3; the D call of TRBD2 rests on TCRdb alone, since no DNA is present to check it. CDR3 length: 17 residues. Germline CDR1 and CDR2: KGHDR and SFDVKD. The CDR3 loop reads CATSAWDSSDSTDTQYF.

The genes are TRBV7-9 and TRBJ1-2. CDR1 is SEHNR, CDR2 FQNEAQ, per germline (reference sequence). The CDR3 spans 13 residues. CDR3 sequence: CASSPQSGYGYTF.

The genes are TRBV15 and TRBJ1-6; TCRdb indicates TRBD1, and absent DNA this call remains unverified. The CDR3 is 14 residues long. Germline V gene lookup returns CDR1 LNHNV and CDR2 YYDKDF (reference sequence). CDR3 in amino acids: CATSLPGHNSPLHF.

The V and J genes are TRBV29-1 and TRBJ1-1; TCRdb reports TRBD1, a call that lacks DNA to check it against. CDR3 size: 13 residues. The germline V gene has CDR1 SQVTM and CDR2 ANQGSEA. The CDR3 protein is CSVDSQGATEAFF.

The chain joins TRBV4-1 to TRBJ1-1; the D call from TCRdb, TRBD1, cannot be confirmed without DNA. CDR3 length: 13 residues. Germline lookup yields CDR1 MGHRA and CDR2 YSYEKL. The CDR3 spells CASSRLGQGSAFF.

CDR3 sequence: CASSDIGTGQVSSYEQYF. V usage is TRBV2 and J usage is TRBJ2-7; TCRdb's D gene call, TRBD1, goes unchecked for lack of DNA. Germline V gives CDR1 SNHLY, CDR2 FYNNEI. This CDR3 is built from 18 residues.

V usage is TRBV7-9 and J usage is TRBJ2-7. Germline-derived CDR1 and CDR2 are SEHNR and FQNEAQ (reference sequence). The CDR3 has 14 amino acids. The CDR3 protein is CASSLSPPSNEQYF.

The rearrangement joins TRBV20-1 to TRBJ2-3; TCRdb selects TRBD2, and the lack of DNA leaves this call unchecked. Germline loops: CDR1 DFQATT, CDR2 SNEGSKA (reference sequence). The CDR3 sequence is 15 residues long. CDR3 loop: CSAREWGLEADTQYF.

The chain recombines TRBV28 with TRBJ2-7; lacking DNA, the TRBD1 call made by TCRdb goes unchecked. This CDR3 is built from 13 residues. In germline, CDR1 is MDHEN, CDR2 SYDVKM. CDR3 loop: CASEQGAPREQYF.

The chain carries TRBV12-3 or TRBV12-4 and TRBJ2-7; TCRdb gives TRBD2 as the D gene, but with no DNA this cannot be confirmed. This CDR3 contains 16 residues. The CDR3 sequence: CASSERTSGSSYEQYF.

The rearrangement links TRBV25-1 to TRBJ2-2; TCRdb gives TRBD2 as the D gene, but with no DNA this cannot be confirmed. The CDR3 is 19 residues long. Per the germline V gene, CDR1 is MGHDK and CDR2 is SYGVNS. The CDR3 reads CASSDRPSDRDYNTGELFF. Complete variable domain (other parts from reference TRBV25-1 and TRBJ2-2): EADIYQTPRYLVIGTGKKITLECSQTMGHDKMYWYQQDPGMELHLIHYSYGVNSTEKGDLSSESTVSRIRTEHFPLTLESARPSHTSQYLCASSDRPSDRDYNTGELFFGEGSRLTVL.